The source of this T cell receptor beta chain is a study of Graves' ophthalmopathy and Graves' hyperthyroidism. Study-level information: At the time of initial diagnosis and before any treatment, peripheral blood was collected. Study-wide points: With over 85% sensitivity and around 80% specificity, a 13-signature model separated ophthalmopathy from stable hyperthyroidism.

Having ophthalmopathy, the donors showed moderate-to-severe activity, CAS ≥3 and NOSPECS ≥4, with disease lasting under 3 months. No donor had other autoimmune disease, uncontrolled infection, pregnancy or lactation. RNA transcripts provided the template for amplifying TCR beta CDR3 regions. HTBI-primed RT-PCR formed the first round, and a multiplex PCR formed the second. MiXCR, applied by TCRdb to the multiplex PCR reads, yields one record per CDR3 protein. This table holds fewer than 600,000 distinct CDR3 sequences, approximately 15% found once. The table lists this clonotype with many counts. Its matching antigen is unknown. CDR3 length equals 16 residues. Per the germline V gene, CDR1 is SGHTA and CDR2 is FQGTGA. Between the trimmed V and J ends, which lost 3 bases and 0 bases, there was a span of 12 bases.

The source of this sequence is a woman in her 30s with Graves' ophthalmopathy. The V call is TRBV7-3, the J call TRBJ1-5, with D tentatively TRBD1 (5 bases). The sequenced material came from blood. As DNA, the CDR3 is TGTGCCAGCAGCTTCTTCGGACAATATAGCAATCAGCCCCAGCATTTT. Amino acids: CASSFFGQYSNQPQHF.